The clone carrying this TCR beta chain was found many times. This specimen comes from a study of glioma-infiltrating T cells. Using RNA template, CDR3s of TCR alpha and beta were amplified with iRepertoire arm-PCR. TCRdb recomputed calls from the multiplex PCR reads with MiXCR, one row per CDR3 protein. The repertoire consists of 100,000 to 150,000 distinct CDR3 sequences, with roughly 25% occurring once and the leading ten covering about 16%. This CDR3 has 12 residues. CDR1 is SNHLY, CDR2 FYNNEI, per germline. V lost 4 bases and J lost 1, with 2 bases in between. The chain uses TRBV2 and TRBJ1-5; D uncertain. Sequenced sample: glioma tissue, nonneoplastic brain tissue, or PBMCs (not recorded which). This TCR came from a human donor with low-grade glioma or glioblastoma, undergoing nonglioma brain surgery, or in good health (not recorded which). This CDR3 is CASSGSNQPQHF. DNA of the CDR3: TGTGCCAGCAGTGGCAGCAATCAGCCCCAGCATTTT.